This record covers a single T cell receptor (beta chain). The entry originates in a study of shared T cell receptors in the human thymus. This table comes from immunoSEQ multiplex PCR, and its TCRdb copy is limited to in-frame clones, with some not included. There are hundreds of thousands of clones in the sample; 70% to 80% occur only once, and around 0.012% lies in the top ten. Germline V lookup: CDR1 WNHNN, CDR2 SYGVQD (reference sequence). The V gene end was trimmed by 6 bases and the J gene end by 10 bases; junction bases not matched to a gene: 8. The CDR3 consists of 13 residues. This sample also appeared in a second study, on human thymus T cells. This second study says: Resections that were taken during corrective heart surgery supplied the thymus tissue. Thymic as well as blood repertoires seemed to favor certain V and J genes unevenly. Unrelated individuals reportedly shared highly overlapping thymic TCR repertoires.

This TCR was sampled from a boy in the first two years of life with a congenital heart defect. This sequence joins TRBV10-1 and TRBJ1-3; TRBD1 aligns across 8 bases. The sequenced sample was thymocytes. The CDR3, as DNA: TGCGCCAGCAGGTGGACAGGGACGGGGACCATATATTTT. Its protein product is CASRWTGTGTIYF.